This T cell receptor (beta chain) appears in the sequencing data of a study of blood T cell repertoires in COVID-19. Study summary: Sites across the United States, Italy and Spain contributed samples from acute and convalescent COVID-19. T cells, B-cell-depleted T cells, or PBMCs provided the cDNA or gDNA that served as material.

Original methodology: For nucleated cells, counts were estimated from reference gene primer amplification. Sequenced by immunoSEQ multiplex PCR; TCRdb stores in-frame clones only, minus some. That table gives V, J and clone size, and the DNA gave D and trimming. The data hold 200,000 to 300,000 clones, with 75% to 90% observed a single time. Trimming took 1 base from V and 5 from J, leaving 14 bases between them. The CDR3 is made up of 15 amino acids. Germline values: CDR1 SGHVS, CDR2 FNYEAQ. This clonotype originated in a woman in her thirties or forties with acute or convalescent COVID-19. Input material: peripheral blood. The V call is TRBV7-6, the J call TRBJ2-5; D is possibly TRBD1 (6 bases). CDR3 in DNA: TGTGCCAGCAGCTTAGAAAGGGGGATGGGGGAGACCCAGTACTTC. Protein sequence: CASSLERGMGETQYF.